The 4 T cell receptor beta chains listed next were all sequenced from one sample in a study of T cells in tumors and immune-related adverse events. Method: immunoSEQ multiplex PCR; TCRdb's copy keeps in-frame clones and lacks some. This sample has roughly 8,300 clones, with 94% found just once. This specimen was lymph node tissue, taken from a patient treated with anti-PD-1 therapy. These receptors were collected from a female donor with metastatic renal cell carcinoma.

This rearrangement joins TRBV18 to TRBJ1-1; unclear D gene. Germline-derived CDR1 and CDR2 are KGHSH and LQKENI. This CDR3 has 15 amino acids. Trimming cost V 2 bases and J 4 bases, with 14 bases left between them. The CDR3 is CASSPGAGGFTEAFF. DNA of the CDR3: TGTGCCAGCTCACCAGGTGCGGGTGGGTTCACTGAAGCTTTCTTT. The whole variable domain, remainder taken from reference TRBV18 and TRBJ1-1, is NAGVMQNPRHLVRRRGQEARLRCSPMKGHSHVYWYRQLPEEGLKFMVYLQKENIIDESGMPKERFSAEFPKEGPSILRIQQVVRGDSAAYFCASSPGAGGFTEAFFGQGTRLTVV.

This sequence joins TRBV10-3 and TRBJ1-3, with D unresolved. Germline CDR1 is ENHRY and CDR2 is SYGVKD. CDR3 length: 13 residues. Trimming left V 0 bases short and J 7 bases short, with 7 bases between. CDR3 bases: TGTGCCATCAGTGAGTCATATAAGAACACCATATATTTT. It specifies CAISESYKNTIYF.

This chain uses TRBV2 with TRBJ2-1; no clear D gene. The germline gives CDR1 SNHLY, CDR2 FYNNEI. The CDR3 is 15 amino acids. Trimming took 4 bases from V and 1 from J, leaving 11 bases between them. The CDR3 coding sequence is TGTGCCAGCAGTGTGACACCGCCGTCCTACAATGAGCAGTTCTTC. It translates to CASSVTPPSYNEQFF. The full variable domain, in which reference TRBV2 and TRBJ2-1 provide the parts outside the CDR3, is EPEVTQTPSHQVTQMGQEVILRCVPISNHLYFYWYRQILGQKVEFLVSFYNNEISEKSEIFDDQFSVERPDGSNFTLKIRSTKLEDSAMYFCASSVTPPSYNEQFFGPGTRLTVL.

The chain combines TRBV5-5 with TRBJ2-7; 13 positions agree with TRBD2. The CDR3 extends over 14 amino acids. Germline V gene lookup returns CDR1 SGHKS and CDR2 YYEKEE (reference sequence). Germline trimming cut 6 bases from V and 2 bases from J; bases unmatched to any gene: 2. The CDR3 DNA reads TGTGCCAGCACCGGGACTAGCGGGACCTACGAGCAGTACTTC. Amino acid sequence: CASTGTSGTYEQYF.